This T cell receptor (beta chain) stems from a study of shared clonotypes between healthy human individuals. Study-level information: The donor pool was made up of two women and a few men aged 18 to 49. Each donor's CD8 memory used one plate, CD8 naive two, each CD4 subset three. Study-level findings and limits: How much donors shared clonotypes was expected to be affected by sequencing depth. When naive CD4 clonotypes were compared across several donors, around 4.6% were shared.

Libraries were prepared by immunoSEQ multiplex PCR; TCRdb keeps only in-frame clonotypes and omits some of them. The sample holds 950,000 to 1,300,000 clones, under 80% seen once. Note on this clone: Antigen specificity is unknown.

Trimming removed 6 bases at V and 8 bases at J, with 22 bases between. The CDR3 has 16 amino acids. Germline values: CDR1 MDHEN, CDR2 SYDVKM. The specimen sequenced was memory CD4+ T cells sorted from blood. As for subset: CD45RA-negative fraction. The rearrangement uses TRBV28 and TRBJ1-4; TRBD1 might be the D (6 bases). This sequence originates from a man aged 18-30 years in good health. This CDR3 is CASSKGGGVGFEKLFF. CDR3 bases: TGTGCCAGCAGCAAAGGGGGAGGGGTCGGATTCGAAAAACTGTTTTTT.